Shown below are 28 T cell receptor beta chains from a single sample sequenced in a study of T cell responses to AZD1222 COVID-19 vaccine (TCRdb year 2021). The label giving this sample's time point can be read as: baseline before first vaccination. To prepare the library, the immunoSEQ multiplex PCR assay was applied. TCRdb limited this immuneACCESS table to in-frame rearrangements with V and J called. A share of clones is missing; checked studies link under half to unresolved V genes, and the rest is unexplained. The sample table lists roughly 130,000 clones, about 90% of them with a count of one. The top ten hold 1.4% to 1.5% of the sample. The specimen comprised peripheral blood, sampled on day 0 of AZD1222 vaccination. These receptors originate from an adult in good health.

The chain couples TRBV29-1 to TRBJ2-3, with a weak D call TRBD2 (5 bases). Trimming took 7 bases from V and 10 from J, leaving 18 bases between them. The CDR3 totals 12 residues. Germline loops: CDR1 SQVTM, CDR2 ANQGSEA. The CDR3 DNA reads TGCAGCGGACAACGGACTGAAGAGGCGCAGTATTTT. Translated, it gives CSGQRTEEAQYF.

The chain joins TRBV6-6 to TRBJ2-1, with 10 bases fitting TRBD2. V trimming: 5 bases; J trimming: 7 bases; junction bases outside the gene matches: 5. Germline loops: CDR1 MNHNY, CDR2 SVGAGI (reference sequence). The CDR3 runs 14 residues. CDR3 loop: CASSTLAGVNEQFF. Here the CDR3 DNA reads TGTGCCAGCAGTACGCTAGCGGGGGTTAATGAGCAGTTCTTC.

The chain employs TRBV2 and TRBJ2-7; D remains unclear. Germline V lookup: CDR1 SNHLY, CDR2 FYNNEI. This CDR3 spans 12 amino acids. Trimming removed 6 bases at V and 5 bases at J, with 11 bases between. Here the CDR3 reads CASRRHPDEQYF. The CDR3 coding sequence is TGTGCCAGCAGAAGACATCCCGACGAGCAGTACTTC.

The rearrangement uses TRBV6-2 or TRBV6-3 and TRBJ2-7; 7 bases line up with TRBD1. Trimming at V came to 0 bases and at J to 0 bases, leaving 5 bases not matched to a gene. The V gene's germline CDR1 is MNHEY and CDR2 SVGEGT. This CDR3 contains 16 residues. CDR3 sequence: CASSYSSTGNSYEQYF. In DNA, the CDR3 is TGTGCCAGCAGTTACTCTTCGACAGGGAACTCCTACGAGCAGTACTTC.

V and J are TRBV29-1 and TRBJ1-1, with 8 bases matching TRBD1. The junction had 9 bases not matched to a gene; V was cut back by 7 bases and J by 5 bases. CDR1 SQVTM and CDR2 ANQGSEA come from the germline V gene. This CDR3 is 13 amino acids long. CDR3 sequence reads: CSADRGRRTEAFF. CDR3 bases: TGCAGCGCCGACAGGGGTCGTAGGACTGAAGCTTTCTTT. Full variable domain (rest looked up from reference TRBV29-1 and TRBJ1-1): SAVISQKPSRDICQRGTSLTIQCQVDSQVTMMFWYRQQPGQSLTLIATANQGSEATYESGFVIDKFPISRPNLTFSTLTVSNMSPEDSSIYLCSADRGRRTEAFFGQGTRLTVV.

The J gene is TRBJ1-2, the V gene TRBV5-1; D may be TRBD1 (6 bases). CDR3 size: 15 residues. CDR1 is SGHRS and CDR2 is YFSETQ in the germline V gene. Trimming cost V 4 bases and J 3 bases, with 16 bases left between them. The CDR3 DNA reads TGCGCCAGCAGCCCCGAACGGGGGCGCGACTATGGCTACACCTTC. It encodes CASSPERGRDYGYTF.

The chain links TRBV24-1 to TRBJ1-2, with TRBD1 matching over 7 bases. Germline lookup yields CDR1 KGHDR and CDR2 SFDVKD. Trimming removed 5 bases from V and 2 bases from J; junction bases left unmatched: 7. This CDR3 has 15 amino acids. The CDR3 region is CATSGRQGRNYGYTF. As DNA, the CDR3 is TGTGCCACCAGTGGCCGACAGGGAAGGAACTATGGCTACACCTTC.

This clone has only one observation. The chain is built from TRBV4-1 and TRBJ2-7; the D is unclear. V was clipped by 2 bases and J by 2 bases, with 10 bases between them. Per germline, CDR1 MGHRA and CDR2 YSYEKL. The CDR3 is 14 amino acids. DNA of the CDR3: TGCGCCAGCAGCCAAAGCCCAACCACCTACGAGCAGTACTTC. Amino acids: CASSQSPTTYEQYF.

As to this clone: The identical CDR3 is also encoded by other nucleotide sequences in the sample. The chain joins TRBV30 to TRBJ2-5; D is perhaps TRBD2 (5 bases). From germline, CDR1 is GTSNPN and CDR2 SVGIG (reference sequence). This CDR3 is 12 amino acids long. Trimming left V 0 bases short and J 5 bases short, with 7 bases between. CDR3 DNA sequence: TGTGCCTGGAGTGTGCAGCGGGAGACCCAGTACTTC. It yields the protein CAWSVQRETQYF.

This chain uses TRBV2 with TRBJ2-3; 11 nucleotides line up with TRBD2. The CDR3 runs 15 residues. Germline CDR1 is SNHLY and CDR2 is FYNNEI. The V and J ends lost 4 bases and 4 bases, in that order; junction bases with no gene match: 4. CDR3 DNA sequence: TGTGCCAGCAGTGCATTTAGCGGGGGGGCAGATACGCAGTATTTT. Encoded protein: CASSAFSGGADTQYF. Supplemented by reference TRBV2 and TRBJ2-3, the full variable domain reads EPEVTQTPSHQVTQMGQEVILRCVPISNHLYFYWYRQILGQKVEFLVSFYNNEISEKSEIFDDQFSVERPDGSNFTLKIRSTKLEDSAMYFCASSAFSGGADTQYFGPGTRLTVL.

The chain employs TRBV19 and TRBJ2-5; TRBD2 aligns across 9 bases. Germline lookup yields CDR1 LNHDA and CDR2 SQIVND (reference sequence). V dropped 2 bases and J dropped 5; count of bases not matched to a gene: 18. This CDR3 region has 19 residues. The chain's CDR3 is CASSILTLSGGLNRETQYF. The CDR3 coding sequence is TGTGCCAGTAGTATACTTACCCTCAGCGGGGGGCTTAATCGGGAGACCCAGTACTTC.

This chain links TRBV6-2 or TRBV6-3 with TRBJ2-7; D is uncertain. The CDR3 has 15 residues. Deletions cut 0 bases from V and 2 bases from J, with 11 bases between. CDR1 is MNHEY, CDR2 SVGEGT, per germline. The CDR3 is CASSYSKSPTYEQYF. The CDR3 coding sequence is TGTGCCAGCAGTTACTCGAAGAGCCCTACCTACGAGCAGTACTTC.

The chain carries TRBV6-5 and TRBJ2-5; D unresolved. The CDR3 covers 13 residues. Between the trimmed V and J ends, which lost 5 bases and 10 bases, there was a span of 17 bases. Germline-derived CDR1 and CDR2 are MNHEY and SVGAGI. The DNA for the CDR3 is TGTGCCAGCAGTCTCCGGTTGGACCGAGGCCAGTACTTC. This sequence encodes CASSLRLDRGQYF.

The chain is built from TRBV21-1 and TRBJ2-4. TRBV21-1 is classified as a pseudogene. The CDR3 has 18 residues. Here the CDR3 DNA reads TGTGCCAGCAGCAAAAAACCGGGGGCGTGGAGAGCCAAAAACATTCAGTACTTC. Amino acid sequence: CASSKKPGAWRAKNIQYF.

V and J are TRBV7-6 and TRBJ1-6; a weak D match, TRBD1 (5 bases). The CDR3 extends over 16 amino acids. Trimming removed 4 bases at V and 8 bases at J, with 18 bases between. The germline V gene encodes CDR1 SGHVS and CDR2 FNYEAQ. In DNA, the CDR3 is TGTGCCAGCAGCTCGGCCCCGCCAGGGATGGATTCACCCCTCCACTTT. It encodes CASSSAPPGMDSPLHF.

V usage is TRBV3-1 (or the pseudogene TRBV3-2) and J usage is TRBJ2-3; 10 bases map to TRBD2. The CDR3 spans 15 residues. V dropped 6 bases and J dropped 1; count of bases not matched to a gene: 4. Germline CDR1 LGHDT, CDR2 YNNKEL (reference sequence). The CDR3 protein is CASSSSGGGTDTQYF. Here the CDR3 DNA reads TGTGCCAGCAGTTCCAGCGGGGGGGGCACAGATACGCAGTATTTT.

The rearrangement joins TRBV6-1 to TRBJ2-7; TRBD1 might be the D (6 bases). CDR1 is MNHNS and CDR2 is SASEGT in the germline V gene. The ends were cut back, 3 bases at V and 5 bases at J, with 14 bases in the middle. The CDR3 is 14 amino acids. CDR3 region: CASSEAGGVDEQYF. DNA of the CDR3: TGTGCCAGCAGTGAGGCTGGGGGCGTCGACGAGCAGTACTTC.

This clone occurred a few times. The chain has TRBV7-9 and TRBJ1-2, with D possibly TRBD1 on 6 matching bases. CDR1 is SEHNR, CDR2 FQNEAQ, per germline (reference sequence). V shed 4 bases and J shed 2 bases, with 14 bases lying between them. This CDR3 has 15 amino acids. The CDR3 reads CASSSGRGLNYGYTF. Here the CDR3 DNA reads TGTGCCAGCAGCTCCGGCAGGGGACTGAACTATGGCTACACCTTC.

The chain is built from TRBV6-6 and TRBJ1-6, with D maybe TRBD1 (5 bases). Trimming removed 5 bases from V and 4 bases from J, with 30 bases in between. The CDR3 has 21 amino acids. Germline V gives CDR1 MNHNY, CDR2 SVGAGI (reference sequence). The DNA of the CDR3 is TGTGCCAGCAGTCTTACGTTGGTCAACCACAGGTCGCCTAGGTATAATTCACCCCTCCACTTT. Amino acids: CASSLTLVNHRSPRYNSPLHF.

This rearrangement joins TRBV5-4 to TRBJ2-3; D not resolved. Germline V CDR1 and CDR2: SGHNT, YYREEE (reference sequence). With 0 bases removed from V and 7 bases from J, the gap between germline ends came to 3 bases. The CDR3 extends over 11 amino acids. The CDR3 sequence: CASSLEYTQYF. The DNA for the CDR3 is TGTGCCAGCAGCTTGGAATATACGCAGTATTTT.

The chain uses TRBV6-5 and TRBJ2-6, with D maybe TRBD1 (5 bases). The CDR3 contains 15 residues. V lost 6 bases to trimming and J lost 3 bases, with 12 bases between them. The germline V gene has CDR1 MNHEY and CDR2 SVGAGI. The CDR3 nucleotides read TGTGCCAGCAGCTACCAGGGTGGTGGGGCCAACGTCCTGACTTTC. It translates to CASSYQGGGANVLTF.

V and J are TRBV19 and TRBJ1-5, with TRBD1 matching 9 bases. With V trimmed by 7 bases and J by 4 bases, 14 bases remained unmatched. The CDR3 runs to 17 residues. Per germline, CDR1 LNHDA and CDR2 SQIVND (reference sequence). The chain's CDR3 is CASIGTIGTGLNQPQHF. The DNA for the CDR3 is TGTGCCAGTATAGGGACCATTGGGACAGGGTTAAATCAGCCCCAGCATTTT.

The gene calls are TRBV2 and TRBJ2-2; possibly TRBD1 for D (5 bases). Germline-derived CDR1 and CDR2 are SNHLY and FYNNEI. The CDR3 contains 16 residues. Trimming took 5 bases from V and 2 from J, leaving 15 bases between them. CDR3 sequence reads: CASSNPGQLNTGELFF. The DNA of the CDR3 is TGTGCCAGCAGTAACCCAGGACAACTTAACACCGGGGAGCTGTTTTTT.

V usage is TRBV3-1 (or the pseudogene TRBV3-2) and J usage is TRBJ1-4; D possibly corresponds to TRBD1 (6 bases). The CDR3 extends over 16 amino acids. Germline values: CDR1 LGHDT, CDR2 YNNKEL (reference sequence). V was shortened by 5 bases and J by 7 bases, with 20 bases between the two germline ends. The CDR3 here is CASSEIKGGYVEKLFF. The CDR3, as DNA: TGTGCCAGCAGCGAGATTAAAGGGGGGTATGTTGAAAAACTGTTTTTT.

The chain carries TRBV2 and TRBJ2-7; 10 bases agree with TRBD1. The CDR3 is 14 amino acids. In germline, CDR1 is SNHLY, CDR2 FYNNEI. V shed 7 bases and J 4 bases; nucleotides not matched to a gene: 7. CDR3 DNA sequence: TGTGCCAGCAACGGGGGACAGGGGAGATACGAGCAGTACTTC. Residues: CASNGGQGRYEQYF. The complete variable domain, with remaining parts taken from reference TRBV2 and TRBJ2-7, reads EPEVTQTPSHQVTQMGQEVILRCVPISNHLYFYWYRQILGQKVEFLVSFYNNEISEKSEIFDDQFSVERPDGSNFTLKIRSTKLEDSAMYFCASNGGQGRYEQYFGPGTRLTVT.

V gene TRBV7-2 combines with J gene TRBJ2-1, with TRBD2 matching over 8 bases. From germline, CDR1 is SGHTA and CDR2 FQGNSA. After removal of 6 bases from V and 7 bases from J, the junction contained 8 bases not matched to a gene. The CDR3 length is 14 residues. In nucleotides, the CDR3 is TGTGCCAGCAGGTCCGGGACTAGAGGTAATGAGCAGTTCTTC. It yields the protein CASRSGTRGNEQFF.

The rearrangement links TRBV28 to TRBJ1-5; D is unresolved. The CDR3 has 14 amino acids. Trimming left V 2 bases short and J 6 bases short, with 11 bases between. The V gene's germline CDR1 is MDHEN and CDR2 SYDVKM. CDR3 region: CASSLIGISQPQHF. In DNA, the CDR3 is TGTGCCAGCAGTTTAATCGGGATTTCTCAGCCCCAGCATTTT. Supplemented by reference TRBV28 and TRBJ1-5, the full variable domain reads DVKVTQSSRYLVKRTGEKVFLECVQDMDHENMFWYRQDPGLGLRLIYFSYDVKMKEKGDIPEGYSVSREKKERFSLILESASTNQTSMYLCASSLIGISQPQHFGDGTRLSIL.

A single count supports this clone. The rearrangement uses TRBV18 and TRBJ1-2; 8 bases agree with TRBD1. In germline, CDR1 is KGHSH, CDR2 LQKENI. J was trimmed by 4 bases and V by 3 bases; bases with no gene match: 7. The CDR3 extends over 15 amino acids. CDR3 protein: CASSPGQGRTYGYTF. The DNA for the CDR3 is TGTGCCAGCTCACCCGGACAGGGCAGGACCTATGGCTACACCTTC.